This TCR beta chain was identified during a study of blood T cell repertoires in COVID-19. Looking at the study overall: Specimens from acute and convalescent COVID-19 originated in the United States, Italy and Spain.

Using immunoSEQ multiplex PCR, the repertoire was profiled, and TCRdb retains in-frame clones only, with some absent. The table records 71,000 or so clones, 90% of them present only once. V lost 1 base to trimming and J lost 3 bases, with 9 bases between them. The germline V gene encodes CDR1 MDHEN and CDR2 SYDVKM. CDR3 length: 15 amino acids. This TCR came from a woman aged 18-29 years with acute or convalescent COVID-19. The specimen was peripheral blood. The chain is built from TRBV28 and TRBJ1-4, with D possibly matching TRBD1 (5 bases). The CDR3 DNA follows: TGTGCCAGCAGTTTATCAGGGTTGGCTAATGAAAAACTGTTTTTT. Residues: CASSLSGLANEKLFF.